These 30 T cell receptor beta chains were all obtained from the same sample, sequenced in a study of T-cell memory formation after mild COVID-19. TCRdb called the 5' RACE reads again in MiXCR, with one record for every CDR3 protein. The repertoire consists of under 400,000 distinct CDR3 sequences, with around 27% occurring once and the leading ten covering approximately 15%. The sample taken for sequencing was PBMCs or a T cell subset sorted from them (not recorded which). Receptor source: an adult woman who had mild COVID-19 (a few samples of this study predate the infection). Cell type and time point are not known.

The chain combines TRBV7-8 with TRBJ1-2; no definite D call. The V end lost 5 bases, the J end lost 2 bases, and 15 bases lay between the germline ends. The CDR3 is made up of 15 amino acids. Germline V lookup: CDR1 SGHVS, CDR2 FQNEAQ. The CDR3 region has the DNA TGTGCCAGCAGCCCATCAGGAGGGCCCAACTATGGCTACACCTTC. It codes for CASSPSGGPNYGYTF.

V and J are TRBV18 and TRBJ1-2; perhaps TRBD1 as D (6 bases). Per the germline V gene, CDR1 is KGHSH and CDR2 is LQKENI. The germline V and J ends were trimmed by 3 bases and 5 bases, with 19 bases remaining between them. This CDR3 spans 16 amino acids. The CDR3 DNA is TGTGCCAGCTCACCCGCTCCGCCGGACAGCGGGTATGGCTACACCTTC. Protein sequence: CASSPAPPDSGYGYTF. The full variable domain, rest sourced from reference TRBV18 and TRBJ1-2, is NAGVMQNPRHLVRRRGQEARLRCSPMKGHSHVYWYRQLPEEGLKFMVYLQKENIIDESGMPKERFSAEFPKEGPSILRIQQVVRGDSAAYFCASSPAPPDSGYGYTFGSGTRLTVV.

The chain employs TRBV6-2 or TRBV6-3 and TRBJ1-5, with 7 bases fitting TRBD1. The germline gives CDR1 MNHEY, CDR2 SVGEGT. The V and J ends lost 0 bases and 4 bases, in that order; junction bases with no gene match: 6. This CDR3 is 16 amino acids long. CDR3 nucleotides: TGTGCCAGCAGTTACTCGCGAGGGACAGCTAATCAGCCCCAGCATTTT. This codes for CASSYSRGTANQPQHF.

The V and J genes are TRBV12-3 or TRBV12-4 and TRBJ1-1, with D maybe TRBD1 (5 bases). The CDR3 has 10 residues. V was cut by 6 bases and J by 8 bases, with 7 bases left in between. The CDR3 is CASRRTEAFF. CDR3 DNA: TGTGCCAGCAGAAGGACAGAAGCTTTCTTT.

In regard to this clonotype: Germline is not matched at one junction end, which may reflect a read error. This rearrangement joins TRBV9 to TRBJ2-3; D is ambiguous. Germline V gene sequence: CDR1 SGDLS, CDR2 YYNGEE. The CDR3 length is 11 residues. As DNA, the CDR3 is TGTGCAAGCAGCCACGAGGATACGCAGTATTTT. Translation gives CASSHEDTQYF.

Ten or more counts support this clonotype. The rearrangement uses TRBV4-1 and TRBJ2-6; 9 bases agree with TRBD1. The CDR3 loop spans 18 amino acids. V shed 3 bases and J 0 bases; nucleotides not matched to a gene: 6. The germline V gene encodes CDR1 MGHRA and CDR2 YSYEKL. The chain's CDR3 is CASSQPGQGISGANVLTF. CDR3 coding DNA: TGCGCCAGCAGCCAGCCGGGACAGGGAATCTCTGGGGCCAACGTCCTGACTTTC.

There are a few counts of this clonotype. The chain recombines TRBV6-2 or TRBV6-3 with TRBJ1-2; D not certain. Germline loops: CDR1 MNHEY, CDR2 SVGEGT. V was shortened by 5 bases and J by 4 bases, with 8 bases between the two germline ends. This CDR3 comprises 12 residues. Written as DNA, the CDR3 is TGTGCCAGCAGTGCGGACCGCTATGGCTACACCTTC. This sequence encodes CASSADRYGYTF.

This clonotype was observed a handful of times. The chain uses TRBV20-1 and TRBJ2-3; TRBD2 might be the D (5 bases). This CDR3 is 16 amino acids long. Trimming took off 1 base at V and 0 bases at J, with 14 bases between the two ends. Germline loops: CDR1 DFQATT, CDR2 SNEGSKA (reference sequence). The CDR3 nucleotides are TGCAGTGCTAGAGTCCGTCCGGGGTATAGCACAGATACGCAGTATTTT. It is translated as CSARVRPGYSTDTQYF.

The V and J genes are TRBV24-1 and TRBJ2-1; perhaps TRBD2 as D (5 bases). The CDR3 extends over 12 amino acids. V was trimmed by 9 bases and J by 2 bases, leaving 7 bases between them. The germline V gene encodes CDR1 KGHDR and CDR2 SFDVKD. This chain's CDR3 is CATRGTYNEQFF. The CDR3 nucleotides read TGTGCCACCCGGGGAACCTACAATGAGCAGTTCTTC.

This clonotype was seen more than once but under ten times. The chain is built from TRBV7-2 and TRBJ2-5, with D possibly called TRBD1 or TRBD2 (6 bases each). The CDR3 runs 14 residues. CDR1 is SGHTA, CDR2 FQGNSA, per germline. Trimming took off 5 bases at V and 3 bases at J, with 13 bases between the two ends. CDR3 protein: CASSQWGAKETQYF. In nucleotides, the CDR3 is TGTGCCAGCAGCCAATGGGGGGCGAAAGAGACCCAGTACTTC.

This chain connects TRBV6-6 to TRBJ1-2; 10 bases fit TRBD1. Per the germline V gene, CDR1 is MNHNY and CDR2 is SVGAGI (reference sequence). Unmatched junction bases numbered 9, after V lost 2 bases and J lost 0 bases. CDR3 size: 18 residues. CDR3 DNA: TGTGCCAGCAGTTACCGAAAGAGAGACAGGGGGCCTAACTATGGCTACACCTTC. Translating gives CASSYRKRDRGPNYGYTF.

The rearrangement links TRBV11-2 to TRBJ2-1; 10 bases map to TRBD2. Per the germline V gene, CDR1 is SGHAT and CDR2 is FQNNGV. Trimming at V came to 2 bases and at J to 0 bases, leaving 7 bases not matched to a gene. This CDR3 is built from 18 residues. The CDR3 loop is CASSLLASGGFSYNEQFF. DNA for the CDR3: TGTGCCAGCAGCTTATTGGCTAGCGGGGGCTTCTCCTACAATGAGCAGTTCTTC.

The table lists this clonotype with a few counts. The rearrangement uses TRBV4-3 and TRBJ2-1; 10 bases line up with TRBD1. There are 15 residues in the CDR3. Germline-derived CDR1 and CDR2 are LGHNA and YSLEER. The J segment lost 6 bases and the V segment lost 2 bases, leaving 4 bases of the junction unmatched. The CDR3 DNA sequence: TGCGCCAGCAGCCAACGACAGGGGGCCTTCAATGAGCAGTTCTTC. Its protein product is CASSQRQGAFNEQFF.

This rearrangement joins TRBV5-1 to TRBJ2-7, with unresolved D. V was clipped by 3 bases and J by 5 bases, with 18 bases between them. Germline V gene data show CDR1 as SGHRS and CDR2 as YFSETQ. The CDR3 is 15 amino acids. The CDR3 loop is CASSSGAPALDEQYF. The CDR3 nucleotides are TGCGCCAGCAGCTCGGGCGCTCCTGCCTTAGACGAGCAGTACTTC.

The chain carries TRBV10-3 and TRBJ2-1, with D unresolved. Between the trimmed V and J ends, which lost 8 bases and 0 bases, there was a span of 17 bases. The CDR3 has 16 amino acids. Germline CDR1 ENHRY, CDR2 SYGVKD. The CDR3 sequence is CAIGTPMDASYNEQFF. In nucleotides, the CDR3 is TGTGCCATCGGAACCCCTATGGACGCCTCCTACAATGAGCAGTTCTTC.

The table lists this clonotype with many counts. The rearrangement links TRBV5-6 to TRBJ2-7; 8 bases are a match to TRBD1. J lost 2 bases, V lost 3 bases, and 7 bases had no gene match. This CDR3 spans 15 amino acids. CDR1 and CDR2 from the germline V gene are SGHDT and YYEEEE. The CDR3 here is CASSSPSDRAYEQYF. As DNA, the CDR3 is TGTGCCAGCAGCTCCCCATCGGACAGGGCCTACGAGCAGTACTTC.

This clonotype has a handful of counts. The gene calls are TRBV24-1 and TRBJ2-2; no clear D. The V gene lost 1 base and the J gene lost 4 bases, with 6 bases spanning the gap. The CDR3 is made up of 14 amino acids. Germline CDR1 KGHDR, CDR2 SFDVKD. The CDR3 loop is CATSDFSITGELFF. DNA of the CDR3: TGTGCCACCAGTGATTTTTCCATCACCGGGGAGCTGTTTTTT.

The sample holds a few counts of this clonotype. The rearrangement links TRBV20-1 to TRBJ2-7; 9 positions match TRBD2. The junction had 5 bases not matched to a gene; V was cut back by 4 bases and J by 7 bases. CDR1 and CDR2 from the germline V gene are DFQATT and SNEGSKA (reference sequence). The CDR3 consists of 12 residues. The DNA of the CDR3 is TGCAGTGCTATCGGACTAGCGCGGGAGCAGTACTTC. Its translation is CSAIGLAREQYF.

V is TRBV20-1 and J is TRBJ2-5; D gene ambiguous. Per germline, CDR1 DFQATT and CDR2 SNEGSKA (reference sequence). The CDR3 spans 11 residues. CDR3 sequence reads: CRAEFQETQYF. The DNA of the CDR3 is TGCAGGGCTGAGTTCCAAGAGACCCAGTACTTC.

This clonotype turned up a few times. The chain couples TRBV15 to TRBJ2-7; TRBD1 or TRBD2 may be the D gene (6 bases each). The CDR3 has 15 amino acids. Trimming left V 0 bases short and J 7 bases short, with 16 bases between. Germline CDR1 LNHNV, CDR2 YYDKDF (reference sequence). In DNA, the CDR3 is TGTGCCACCAGCAGAGATTGGGCAGGGGAGGTGGAGCAGTACTTC. Protein product: CATSRDWAGEVEQYF.

The chain joins TRBV7-9 to TRBJ2-7; tentatively, D is TRBD1 (5 bases). The CDR3 totals 15 residues. V was pared by 0 bases and J by 1 base, with 10 bases between. The germline CDR1 and CDR2 sequences are SEHNR and FQNEAQ (reference sequence). CDR3 region: CASSLAPTGSYEQYF. CDR3 in DNA: TGTGCCAGCAGCTTAGCGCCCACAGGATCCTACGAGCAGTACTTC.

In DNA, the CDR3 is TGCGCCAGCAGCCAAGTCAGTAGGGAGATCTCCTACAATGAGCAGTTCTTC. Protein sequence: CASSQVSREISYNEQFF. The chain couples TRBV4-3 to TRBJ2-1; the D gene is possibly TRBD2 (5 bases). Germline V gives CDR1 LGHNA, CDR2 YSLEER. Trimming removed 1 base from V and 0 bases from J, with 13 bases in between. The CDR3 sequence is 17 residues long.

The rearrangement joins TRBV18 to TRBJ2-7; D is ambiguous. The ends were cut back, 5 bases at V and 2 bases at J, with 7 bases in the middle. This CDR3 comprises 12 residues. The V gene's germline CDR1 is KGHSH and CDR2 LQKENI. The CDR3 DNA reads TGTGCCAGCTCATCGTTAGCCTACGAGCAGTACTTC. Its translation: CASSSLAYEQYF.

This clonotype was counted only a few times. Here the CDR3 DNA reads TGTGCCAGCAATCCCGCCGGAGGGGGGAAGACCCAGTACTTC. Translation gives CASNPAGGGKTQYF. The chain joins TRBV12-3 or TRBV12-4 to TRBJ2-5; D is tentatively TRBD1 or TRBD2 (6 bases each). The germline V and J ends were trimmed by 7 bases and 6 bases, with 18 bases remaining between them. The CDR3 contains 14 residues.

This clonotype was seen a handful of times. V is TRBV7-2 and J is TRBJ2-3, with D uncertain. The germline V and J ends were trimmed by 1 base and 0 bases, with 8 bases remaining between them. The CDR3 is 15 amino acids. In germline, CDR1 is SGHTA, CDR2 FQGNSA. The CDR3 coding sequence is TGTGCCAGCAGCTTAGACACAGTTAGCACAGATACGCAGTATTTT. This gives the protein CASSLDTVSTDTQYF.

The V gene is TRBV30, the J gene TRBJ2-7; 7 positions agree with TRBD1. Germline V gene data show CDR1 as GTSNPN and CDR2 as SVGIG (reference sequence). The junction had 6 bases not matched to a gene; V was cut back by 3 bases and J by 4 bases. CDR3 size: 13 residues. CDR3 sequence: CAWRRTGTYEQYF. CDR3 DNA: TGTGCCTGGAGAAGGACAGGAACATACGAGCAGTACTTC.

The J gene is TRBJ2-1, the V gene TRBV7-2, with D perhaps TRBD1 or TRBD2 (7 bases each). The germline CDR1 and CDR2 sequences are SGHTA and FQGNSA. The CDR3 has 15 amino acids. V gave up 5 bases and J gave up 4 bases, with 15 bases separating them. The DNA for the CDR3 is TGTGCCAGCAGCCCCAGCAGGGGGGGATACAATGAGCAGTTCTTC. It yields the protein CASSPSRGGYNEQFF.

The table lists this clonotype with many counts. V usage is TRBV20-1 and J usage is TRBJ2-3; 10 bases agree with TRBD1. This CDR3 contains 14 residues. Germline loops: CDR1 DFQATT, CDR2 SNEGSKA (reference sequence). The J segment lost 1 base and the V segment lost 3 bases, leaving 1 base of the junction unmatched. The CDR3 DNA is TGCAGTGCTAGGGGGACAGGGGGCACAGATACGCAGTATTTT. This translates into CSARGTGGTDTQYF.

The rearrangement joins TRBV6-5 to TRBJ1-1, with D perhaps matching TRBD1 (6 bases). Between the trimmed V and J ends, which lost 2 bases and 2 bases, there was a span of 12 bases. The CDR3 is made up of 15 amino acids. Germline V gene data show CDR1 as MNHEY and CDR2 as SVGAGI. DNA for the CDR3: TGTGCCAGCAGTTACCTCTCGACAGGAAACACTGAAGCTTTCTTT. It codes for CASSYLSTGNTEAFF.

Ten or more counts support this clonotype. The V call is TRBV5-1, the J call TRBJ2-3; 12 positions match TRBD2. After removal of 3 bases from V and 6 bases from J, the junction contained 11 bases not matched to a gene. The CDR3 totals 17 residues. CDR1 is SGHRS, CDR2 YFSETQ, per germline. CDR3 sequence: CASSSTVTSGRLDTQYF. CDR3 DNA: TGCGCCAGCAGCTCGACGGTGACTAGCGGGAGATTGGATACGCAGTATTTT.